These 20 T cell receptor beta chains were all obtained from the same sample, sequenced in a study of cytomegalovirus exposure and HLA in healthy donors. The PCR had 60 Vbeta and 13 Jbeta primers. Profiled with immunoSEQ multiplex PCR; TCRdb holds only in-frame clones, not every one. Here the sample spans about 180,000 clones, 55% to 75% being singletons. Sample: PBMCs. All receptors derive from a human donor in good health.

There are a few counts of this clone. This chain uses TRBV5-1 with TRBJ2-3, with 14 bases lining up with TRBD2. Germline V gene data show CDR1 as SGHRS and CDR2 as YFSETQ. V dropped 4 bases and J dropped 2; count of bases not matched to a gene: 3. CDR3 length equals 16 residues. CDR3: CASSLGLAGDTDTQYF. As DNA, the CDR3 is TGCGCCAGCAGCCTGGGACTAGCGGGGGACACAGATACGCAGTATTTT.

This chain joins TRBV6-1 and TRBJ2-6; D unclear. Germline V gene sequence: CDR1 MNHNS, CDR2 SASEGT. Trimming left V 4 bases short and J 0 bases short, with 10 bases between. This CDR3 has 16 residues. DNA of the CDR3: TGTGCCAGCAGTGGGGCCTTGAACTCTGGGGCCAACGTCCTGACTTTC. Translating gives CASSGALNSGANVLTF.

V is TRBV9 and J is TRBJ2-5, with TRBD2 matching over 10 bases. Germline CDR1 reads SGDLS; CDR2 reads YYNGEE. Losses at the gene ends were 0 bases for V and 4 bases for J; bases not matched to a gene: 9. This CDR3 is built from 17 residues. As DNA, the CDR3 is TGTGCCAGCAGCGTAGGGCTAGCGGGGGCCGAAAGAGAGACCCAGTACTTC. This translates into CASSVGLAGAERETQYF.

The chain combines TRBV19 with TRBJ2-3, with unresolved D. This CDR3 contains 14 residues. Germline V CDR1 and CDR2: LNHDA, SQIVND (reference sequence). Trimming cost V 6 bases and J 0 bases, with 10 bases left between them. In nucleotides, the CDR3 is TGTGCCAGTAGCCCGACTTCCAGCACAGATACGCAGTATTTT. This sequence encodes CASSPTSSTDTQYF.

This sequence joins TRBV19 and TRBJ1-5; 8 bases align to TRBD1. CDR3 length equals 14 residues. Per germline, CDR1 LNHDA and CDR2 SQIVND (reference sequence). V trimming: 2 bases; J trimming: 7 bases; junction bases outside the gene matches: 4. The CDR3 loop is CASSIQGANQPQHF. CDR3 bases: TGTGCCAGTAGTATACAGGGGGCTAACCAGCCCCAGCATTTT.

The V and J genes are TRBV18 and TRBJ2-1; D may be TRBD2 (7 bases). Germline CDR1 and CDR2: KGHSH and LQKENI. Trimming removed 3 bases from V and 6 bases from J, with 15 bases in between. The CDR3 has 15 residues. DNA of the CDR3: TGTGCCAGCTCACCGCAGAGGGGGGGGGCCAATGAGCAGTTCTTC. Its translation is CASSPQRGGANEQFF. Looking up the rest from reference TRBV18 and TRBJ2-1 gives the full variable domain: NAGVMQNPRHLVRRRGQEARLRCSPMKGHSHVYWYRQLPEEGLKFMVYLQKENIIDESGMPKERFSAEFPKEGPSILRIQQVVRGDSAAYFCASSPQRGGANEQFFGPGTRLTVL.

The V call is TRBV19, the J call TRBJ1-1, with 10 bases that match TRBD1. This CDR3 has 16 residues. After removal of 1 base from V and 6 bases from J, the junction contained 8 bases not matched to a gene. Germline V CDR1 and CDR2: LNHDA, SQIVND (reference sequence). CDR3 sequence (DNA): TGTGCCAGTAGTATAGGGGGGGACAGGGGCCTCCCTGAAGCTTTCTTT. It codes for CASSIGGDRGLPEAFF. Looking up the rest from reference TRBV19 and TRBJ1-1 gives the full variable domain: DGGITQSPKYLFRKEGQNVTLSCEQNLNHDAMYWYRQDPGQGLRLIYYSQIVNDFQKGDIAEGYSVSREKKESFPLTVTSAQKNPTAFYLCASSIGGDRGLPEAFFGQGTRLTVV.

The chain joins TRBV11-3 to TRBJ2-2; 8 bases match TRBD1. V lost 4 bases and J lost 6; bases outside the gene matches: 4. This CDR3 has 14 amino acids. Germline V gene lookup returns CDR1 SGHNT and CDR2 YENEEA. The CDR3 bases are TGTGCCAGCAGCTCGGACAGGGTCGCCGGGGAGCTGTTTTTT. As protein: CASSSDRVAGELFF.

The table lists this clone with a few counts. The J gene is TRBJ2-1, the V gene TRBV29-1; D may be TRBD1 (6 bases). Per the germline V gene, CDR1 is SQVTM and CDR2 is ANQGSEA. The CDR3 runs 14 residues. V was pared by 1 base and J by 8 bases, with 15 bases between. The CDR3 DNA reads as TGCAGCGTTGAAGGGCCAAGGGGGATAGATGAGCAGTTCTTC. Translation: CSVEGPRGIDEQFF.

This clone was detected once. Germline is not matched at one junction end, which may reflect a read error. The chain has TRBV7-2 and TRBJ1-2; D not resolved. The CDR3 has 14 amino acids. Germline-derived CDR1 and CDR2 are SGHTA and FQGNSA. CDR3 bases: TGTGCCGGCAGCTTAGAAGCGAGGAGCTATGGCTACACCTTC. Encoded protein: CAGSLEARSYGYTF.

The CDR3 DNA sequence: TGTGCCAGCAGCCCAATGAACACTGAAGCTTTCTTT. It codes for CASSPMNTEAFF. V gene TRBV7-8 combines with J gene TRBJ1-1, with D hard to call. The CDR3 has 12 amino acids. CDR1 is SGHVS, CDR2 FQNEAQ, per germline. V gave up 5 bases and J gave up 0 bases, with 4 bases separating them.

This clone was detected only a few times. The gene calls are TRBV27 and TRBJ2-1; D call uncertain. Germline V gene sequence: CDR1 MNHEY, CDR2 SMNVEV (reference sequence). CDR3 size: 13 residues. The V gene lost 2 bases and the J gene lost 3 bases, with 5 bases spanning the gap. CDR3 coding DNA: TGTGCCAGCAGTTTAGGCAGCTACAATGAGCAGTTCTTC. Residues: CASSLGSYNEQFF.

This chain links TRBV4-1 with TRBJ2-1; 10 bases line up with TRBD1. The V gene's germline CDR1 is MGHRA and CDR2 YSYEKL. The CDR3 length is 15 residues. J gave up 7 bases and V 7 bases, and 10 bases lay outside the gene matches. The CDR3 spells CASTSGTGALNEQFF. CDR3 DNA sequence: TGCGCCAGCACATCCGGGACAGGGGCGTTGAATGAGCAGTTCTTC.

V gene TRBV7-9 combines with J gene TRBJ2-7; a weak D match, TRBD2 (7 bases). Germline V gives CDR1 SEHNR, CDR2 FQNEAQ (reference sequence). Trimming removed 1 base from V and 2 bases from J, with 15 bases in between. The CDR3 spans 16 residues. CDR3 loop: CASSLGGGRVAYEQYF. Here the CDR3 DNA reads TGTGCCAGCAGCTTAGGGGGGGGGCGCGTCGCCTACGAGCAGTACTTC.

The CDR3 here is CASRRGGEQYF. DNA of the CDR3: TGTGCCAGCAGACGGGGGGGCGAGCAGTACTTC. The chain uses TRBV6-6 and TRBJ2-7; 8 bases agree with TRBD2. Germline V gives CDR1 MNHNY, CDR2 SVGAGI (reference sequence). Trimming removed 6 bases from V and 6 bases from J; junction bases left unmatched: 1. The CDR3 is 11 amino acids.

J is TRBJ2-5 and V is TRBV4-3; TRBD2 matches at 8 bases. CDR3 size: 14 residues. Losses at the gene ends were 2 bases for V and 4 bases for J; bases not matched to a gene: 3. CDR1 is LGHNA and CDR2 is YSLEER in the germline V gene. CDR3 amino acids: CASSQFRGGETQYF. CDR3 bases: TGCGCCAGCAGCCAATTTCGGGGGGGAGAGACCCAGTACTTC.

This clone was counted a few times. The chain couples TRBV5-1 to TRBJ2-7; 10 nucleotides line up with TRBD1. The junction had 5 bases not matched to a gene; V was cut back by 5 bases and J by 3 bases. Per germline, CDR1 SGHRS and CDR2 YFSETQ. The CDR3 sequence is 14 residues long. The CDR3 bases are TGCGCCAGCAGGACGGGACAGGGGATCTACGAGCAGTACTTC. Its translation is CASRTGQGIYEQYF.

This clone was detected only once. V usage is TRBV27 and J usage is TRBJ1-2; the match to TRBD1 covers 9 bases. J lost 7 bases, V lost 5 bases, and 14 bases had no gene match. CDR1 MNHEY and CDR2 SMNVEV come from the germline V gene (reference sequence). The CDR3 runs to 16 residues. This CDR3 reads CASSQATGTGSLGYTF. The CDR3 DNA is TGTGCCAGCAGTCAAGCAACCGGGACAGGGTCTCTTGGCTACACCTTC.

This clone has just a few counts. V and J are TRBV7-2 and TRBJ1-5; D call uncertain. Germline CDR1 reads SGHTA; CDR2 reads FQGNSA. V was cut by 5 bases and J by 5 bases, with 10 bases left in between. The CDR3 consists of 13 residues. CDR3 nucleotides: TGTGCCAGCAGCAACCGGAGGGATCAGCCCCAGCATTTT. It encodes CASSNRRDQPQHF.

The V gene is TRBV30, the J gene TRBJ2-2; D is unclear. Germline V gives CDR1 GTSNPN, CDR2 SVGIG (reference sequence). This CDR3 has 14 amino acids. Trimming removed 2 bases from V and 4 bases from J, with 11 bases in between. Here the CDR3 DNA reads TGTGCCTGGAGTATAGTGACGGGCACCGGGGAGCTGTTTTTT. Amino acid sequence: CAWSIVTGTGELFF.